What follows describes a single TCR beta chain. What it recognizes is unknown. This specimen belongs to a study of T cell responses to AZD1222 COVID-19 vaccine. Broader study findings: Spike regions recognized by vaccine-associated CD4 TCRs spanned the protein, led by 160-218 and 743-854. Spike-specific TCR breadth and depth rose after two AZD1222 doses.

TCRdb's copy holds only in-frame clones and misses some; the assay was immunoSEQ multiplex PCR. The sample carries some 90,000 clones, 65% to 90% recorded once. Germline V lookup: CDR1 MNHNS, CDR2 SASEGT. The CDR3 has 16 residues. V was clipped by 3 bases and J by 5 bases, with 16 bases between them. The sequence was obtained from an adult in good health. The chain employs TRBV6-1 and TRBJ1-4, with D uncertain. The sample here was peripheral blood, taken on day 0 of AZD1222 vaccination. The CDR3 DNA is TGTGCCAGCAGTGACCCCGGAGACAAGCCAAATGAAAAACTGTTTTTT. Protein: CASSDPGDKPNEKLFF.